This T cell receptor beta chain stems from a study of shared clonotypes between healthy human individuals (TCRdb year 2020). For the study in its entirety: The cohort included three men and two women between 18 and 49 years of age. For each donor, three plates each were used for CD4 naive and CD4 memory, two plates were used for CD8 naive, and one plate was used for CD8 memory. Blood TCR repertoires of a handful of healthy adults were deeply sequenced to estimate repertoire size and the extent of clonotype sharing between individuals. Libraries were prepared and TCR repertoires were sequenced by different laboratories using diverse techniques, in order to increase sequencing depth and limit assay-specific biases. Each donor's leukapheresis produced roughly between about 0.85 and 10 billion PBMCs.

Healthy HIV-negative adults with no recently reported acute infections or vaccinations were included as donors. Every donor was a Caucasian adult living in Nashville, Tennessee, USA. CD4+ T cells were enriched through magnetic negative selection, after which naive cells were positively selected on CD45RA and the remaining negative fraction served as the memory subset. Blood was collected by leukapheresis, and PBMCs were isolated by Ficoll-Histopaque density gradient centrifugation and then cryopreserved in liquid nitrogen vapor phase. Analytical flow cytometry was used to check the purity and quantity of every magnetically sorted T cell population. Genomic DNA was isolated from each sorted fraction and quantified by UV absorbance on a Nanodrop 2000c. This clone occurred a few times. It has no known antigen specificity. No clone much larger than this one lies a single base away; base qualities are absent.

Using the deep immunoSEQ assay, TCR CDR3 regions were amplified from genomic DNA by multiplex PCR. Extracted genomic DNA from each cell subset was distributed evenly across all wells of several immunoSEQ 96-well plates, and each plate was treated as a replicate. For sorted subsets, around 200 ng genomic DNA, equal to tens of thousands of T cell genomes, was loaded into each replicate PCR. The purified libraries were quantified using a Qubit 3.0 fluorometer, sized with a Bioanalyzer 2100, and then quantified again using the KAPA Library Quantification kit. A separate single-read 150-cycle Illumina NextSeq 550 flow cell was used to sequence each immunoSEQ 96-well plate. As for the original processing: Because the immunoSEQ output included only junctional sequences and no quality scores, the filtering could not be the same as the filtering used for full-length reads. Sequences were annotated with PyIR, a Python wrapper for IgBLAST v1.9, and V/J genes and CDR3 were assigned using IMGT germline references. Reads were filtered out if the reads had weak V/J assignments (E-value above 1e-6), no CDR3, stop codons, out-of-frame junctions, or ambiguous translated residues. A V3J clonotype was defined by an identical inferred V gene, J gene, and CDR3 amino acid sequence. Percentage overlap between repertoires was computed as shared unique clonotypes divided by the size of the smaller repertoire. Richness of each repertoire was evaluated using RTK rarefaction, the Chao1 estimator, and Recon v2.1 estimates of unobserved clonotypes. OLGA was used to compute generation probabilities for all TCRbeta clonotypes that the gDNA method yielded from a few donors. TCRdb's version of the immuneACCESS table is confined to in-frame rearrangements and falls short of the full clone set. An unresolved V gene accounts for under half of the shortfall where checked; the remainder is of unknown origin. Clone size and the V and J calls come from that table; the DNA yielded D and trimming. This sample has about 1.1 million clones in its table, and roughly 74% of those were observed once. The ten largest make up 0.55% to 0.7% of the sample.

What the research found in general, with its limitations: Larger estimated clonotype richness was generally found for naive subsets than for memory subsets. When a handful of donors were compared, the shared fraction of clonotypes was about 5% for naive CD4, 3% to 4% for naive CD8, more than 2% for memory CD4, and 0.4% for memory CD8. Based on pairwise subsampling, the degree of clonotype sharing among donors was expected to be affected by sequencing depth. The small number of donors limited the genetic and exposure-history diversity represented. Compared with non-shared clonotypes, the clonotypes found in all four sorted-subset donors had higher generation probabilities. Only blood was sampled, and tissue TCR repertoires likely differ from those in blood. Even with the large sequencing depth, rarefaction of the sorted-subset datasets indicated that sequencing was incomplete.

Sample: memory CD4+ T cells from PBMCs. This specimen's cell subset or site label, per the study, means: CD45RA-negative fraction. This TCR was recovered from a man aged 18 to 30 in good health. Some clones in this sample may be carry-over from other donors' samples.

The CDR3 reads CASSLGLAGGSGTDTQYF. The DNA is as follows: TGCGCCAGCAGCTTGGGGCTAGCGGGAGGATCGGGGACAGATACGCAGTATTTT. In this chain, TRBV5-1 is recombined with TRBJ2-3, with 11 junctional bases fitting TRBD2. Per the germline V gene, SGHRS is the CDR1 and YFSETQ is the CDR2. The CDR3 goes from the cysteine to the phenylalanine over 18 residues. Only CDR3 DNA is held: 54 bases, read in frame from base 1. Germline trimming: 0 bases from V, 3 bases from J; junction bases outside gene matches: 9.